This passage covers 23 T cell receptor beta chains from one sample sequenced in a study of CD8 T cells in Susac syndrome. With random hexamers, about 0.45 to 1 ug RNA was reverse transcribed. TCRdb passed the immunoSEQ multiplex PCR reads through MiXCR, listing each CDR3 protein once. Of about 140,000 distinct CDR3 sequences listed, 95% are singletons. The material sequenced was CD4+ T cells from PBMCs. These receptors were obtained from a human donor with Susac syndrome.

This chain joins TRBV9 and TRBJ2-1; a weak D match, TRBD2 (6 bases). Germline lookup yields CDR1 SGDLS and CDR2 YYNGEE. Trimming shortened V by 2 bases and J by 5 bases, and 11 bases separated the two germline ends. CDR3 length: 14 residues. The CDR3 DNA follows: TGTGCCAGCAGCGTGGGAGGTCAAAACAATGAGCAGTTCTTC. It yields the protein CASSVGGQNNEQFF.

In its sample, this clonotype was seen once. This sequence joins TRBV4-3 and TRBJ2-7; 9 bases agree with TRBD1. The V and J ends lost 2 bases and 6 bases, in that order; junction bases with no gene match: 11. The CDR3 is 16 residues long. Germline CDR1 reads LGHNA; CDR2 reads YSLEER. CDR3: CASSQQLSTGGIEQYF. The CDR3 DNA sequence: TGCGCCAGCAGCCAACAGCTAAGTACAGGGGGCATCGAGCAGTACTTC.

The CDR3 protein is CSARPSGRSSTDTQYF. For the CDR3, the DNA is TGCAGTGCTAGACCTAGCGGGAGGTCGAGCACAGATACGCAGTATTTT. J is TRBJ2-3 and V is TRBV20-1; 11 nucleotides agree with TRBD2. The CDR3 has 16 residues. V gave up 2 bases and J gave up 0 bases; unmatched junction bases: 4. CDR1 DFQATT and CDR2 SNEGSKA come from the germline V gene (reference sequence).

The J gene is TRBJ2-3, the V gene TRBV30; TRBD2 matches at 8 bases. The germline V gene encodes CDR1 GTSNPN and CDR2 SVGIG (reference sequence). J gave up 5 bases and V 3 bases, and 10 bases lay outside the gene matches. The CDR3 extends over 15 amino acids. The CDR3 region has the DNA TGTGCCTGGAGCGTCGGGGGGGCAAGGGGAGATACGCAGTATTTT. Translation: CAWSVGGARGDTQYF.

CDR3 region: CASTLWGQETQYF. CDR3 coding DNA: TGTGCCAGCACCCTGTGGGGCCAAGAGACCCAGTACTTC. The rearrangement uses TRBV6-2 or TRBV6-3 and TRBJ2-5; D unresolved. Per germline, CDR1 MNHEY and CDR2 SVGEGT. V was trimmed by 7 bases and J by 1 base, leaving 10 bases between them. The CDR3 length is 13 residues.

The chain employs TRBV20-1 and TRBJ2-1; D is perhaps TRBD2 (5 bases). CDR3 size: 14 residues. Germline assignment: CDR1 DFQATT and CDR2 SNEGSKA (reference sequence). V was pared by 3 bases and J by 2 bases, with 11 bases between. The CDR3 DNA reads as TGCAGTGCTAGGCTAGAGGGAACCTACAATGAGCAGTTCTTC. Translated: CSARLEGTYNEQFF.

The V call is TRBV7-2, the J call TRBJ2-5; 9 bases map to TRBD2. After removal of 2 bases from V and 1 base from J, the junction contained 2 bases not matched to a gene. The length of the CDR3 is 15 residues. Germline CDR1 and CDR2: SGHTA and FQGNSA. The CDR3 DNA is TGTGCCAGCAGCTTAAGCGGGGGGCCCCAAGAGACCCAGTACTTC. Translated: CASSLSGGPQETQYF.

The chain employs TRBV27 and TRBJ1-1; TRBD1 matches at 7 bases. CDR1 and CDR2 from the germline V gene are MNHEY and SMNVEV (reference sequence). V shed 5 bases, J shed 7 bases, and the junction held 4 bases outside the gene matches. The CDR3 runs to 12 residues. The CDR3 region is CASSNRGLEAFF. The CDR3 bases are TGTGCCAGCAGTAACAGGGGACTTGAAGCTTTCTTT.

V gene TRBV4-1 combines with J gene TRBJ2-7; the match to TRBD2 covers 13 bases. The ends lost 2 bases at V and 2 bases at J; junction bases unmatched: 3. The CDR3 consists of 16 residues. The V gene's germline CDR1 is MGHRA and CDR2 YSYEKL. CDR3 nucleotides: TGCGCCAGCAGCCAACCTACTAGCGGGAGGGCCTACGAGCAGTACTTC. Residues: CASSQPTSGRAYEQYF.

The chain combines TRBV30 with TRBJ1-1; the D gene is possibly TRBD1 (5 bases). CDR1 GTSNPN and CDR2 SVGIG come from the germline V gene (reference sequence). The CDR3 has 11 residues. The CDR3 coding sequence is TGTACCGGGGGTATCAACACTGAAGCTTTCTTT. The encoded protein is CTGGINTEAFF.

The V gene is TRBV20-1, the J gene TRBJ1-2; D possibly corresponds to TRBD1 (5 bases). The germline CDR1 and CDR2 sequences are DFQATT and SNEGSKA (reference sequence). CDR3 length: 10 amino acids. With 6 bases removed from V and 8 bases from J, the gap between germline ends came to 10 bases. CDR3 amino acids: CSAGEEGYTF. As DNA, the CDR3 is TGCAGTGCGGGGGAGGAGGGCTACACCTTC.

This chain joins TRBV12-3 or TRBV12-4 and TRBJ2-3; D is perhaps TRBD1 (5 bases). This CDR3 comprises 12 residues. V lost 5 bases to trimming and J lost 6 bases, with 9 bases between them. The CDR3 region has the DNA TGTGCCAGCAGTCTCCGACAGGATACGCAGTATTTT. Protein: CASSLRQDTQYF.

J is TRBJ2-7 and V is TRBV11-2; D uncertain. This CDR3 has 15 amino acids. The germline V gene encodes CDR1 SGHAT and CDR2 FQNNGV. Trimming stripped 6 bases from V and 0 bases from J, with 15 bases between. In DNA, the CDR3 is TGTGCCAGCAGTAGGACGGTTTTTAGCTCCTACGAGCAGTACTTC. This encodes CASSRTVFSSYEQYF.

This chain joins TRBV20-1 and TRBJ2-1; TRBD1 is a possible D gene (5 bases). The CDR3 sequence is 17 residues long. Between the trimmed V and J ends, which lost 0 bases and 0 bases, there was a span of 15 bases. CDR1 and CDR2 (germline): DFQATT, SNEGSKA (reference sequence). Here the CDR3 reads CSARDFQRQSSYNEQFF. The CDR3 DNA reads as TGCAGTGCTAGAGATTTTCAGCGACAGAGCTCCTACAATGAGCAGTTCTTC.

V gene TRBV9 combines with J gene TRBJ2-4; the match to TRBD1 covers 7 bases. Germline loops: CDR1 SGDLS, CDR2 YYNGEE. This CDR3 has 14 residues. J was trimmed by 4 bases and V by 1 base; bases with no gene match: 2. The CDR3 region is CASSVTGAKNIQYF. CDR3 sequence (DNA): TGTGCCAGCAGCGTAACAGGGGCGAAAAACATTCAGTACTTC.

V is TRBV5-6 and J is TRBJ1-5; the D gene is possibly TRBD1 (5 bases). V lost 1 base and J 3 bases, leaving 11 bases between the germline ends. The germline gives CDR1 SGHDT, CDR2 YYEEEE. The CDR3 runs 15 residues. Here the CDR3 DNA reads TGTGCCAGCAGCTTGAGGGGTATTACCAATCAGCCCCAGCATTTT. It is translated as CASSLRGITNQPQHF. Full variable domain (rest looked up from reference TRBV5-6 and TRBJ1-5): DAGVTQSPTHLIKTRGQQVTLRCSPKSGHDTVSWYQQALGQGPQFIFQYYEEEERQRGNFPDRFSGHQFPNYSSELNVNALLLGDSALYLCASSLRGITNQPQHFGDGTRLSIL.

V and J are TRBV11-2 and TRBJ2-7; D perhaps matches TRBD1 (6 bases). Trimming cost V 7 bases and J 7 bases, with 23 bases left between them. The V gene's germline CDR1 is SGHAT and CDR2 FQNNGV. This CDR3 contains 15 residues. The CDR3 loop is CASTTAFLQGKEQYF. In nucleotides, the CDR3 is TGTGCCAGCACCACAGCTTTCCTACAGGGTAAAGAGCAGTACTTC.

V gene TRBV6-5 combines with J gene TRBJ1-1, with TRBD1 identical over 9 bases. Losses at the gene ends were 5 bases for V and 3 bases for J; bases not matched to a gene: 7. Germline V gene lookup returns CDR1 MNHEY and CDR2 SVGAGI. The CDR3 contains 15 residues. The CDR3 loop reads CASSRDRAPDTEAFF. In DNA, the CDR3 is TGTGCCAGCAGTAGGGACAGGGCCCCTGACACTGAAGCTTTCTTT.

This chain links TRBV7-2 with TRBJ2-7; 8 bases fit TRBD2. CDR3 length: 17 residues. The junction had 8 bases not matched to a gene; V was cut back by 0 bases and J by 1 base. The germline CDR1 and CDR2 sequences are SGHTA and FQGNSA. The chain's CDR3 is CASSLAPGGHKSYEQYF. DNA of the CDR3: TGTGCCAGCAGCTTAGCTCCGGGAGGGCATAAGTCCTACGAGCAGTACTTC.

The chain is built from TRBV9 and TRBJ2-7; weak D call: TRBD2 (6 bases). V lost 0 bases to trimming and J lost 5 bases, with 12 bases between them. Germline V gives CDR1 SGDLS, CDR2 YYNGEE. This CDR3 is 14 amino acids long. The CDR3 nucleotides read TGTGCCAGCAGCGTAGGACTAGGGATCCACGAGCAGTACTTC. Translated, it gives CASSVGLGIHEQYF.

This clonotype occurred once. CDR3 protein: CASSLSRQGGKGYTF. CDR3 DNA: TGTGCCAGCAGCCTGTCCCGACAGGGCGGGAAAGGCTACACCTTC. The V gene is TRBV7-2, the J gene TRBJ1-2; TRBD1 aligns across 7 bases. The CDR3 extends over 15 amino acids. The germline V gene encodes CDR1 SGHTA and CDR2 FQGNSA. V shed 5 bases, J shed 8 bases, and the junction held 14 bases outside the gene matches.

The count of this clonotype is one. This chain links TRBV2 with TRBJ2-7, with D unclear. Germline CDR1 is SNHLY and CDR2 is FYNNEI. Trimming removed 2 bases at V and 3 bases at J, with 5 bases between. The CDR3 contains 12 residues. CDR3 nucleotides: TGTGCCAGCAGTGAAAACTACTACGAGCAGTACTTC. As protein: CASSENYYEQYF.

The V gene is TRBV28, the J gene TRBJ1-2; 8 positions agree with TRBD1. Per the germline V gene, CDR1 is MDHEN and CDR2 is SYDVKM. V lost 3 bases, J lost 8 bases, and 2 bases stayed unmatched. The CDR3 totals 12 residues. The CDR3 nucleotides read TGTGCCAGCAGTTTCCGGGACAGGGGCTACACCTTC. Its translation is CASSFRDRGYTF.